This T cell receptor (beta chain) was recorded in a study of T cells in Graves' hyperthyroidism and ophthalmopathy. Study at large: Once the initial diagnosis was made, peripheral blood was obtained before any treatment.

CDR1 is LGHNA, CDR2 YSLEER, per germline. The CDR3 length is 17 residues. The V segment lost 0 bases and the J segment 1 base; nucleotides outside the gene matches: 3. RNA transcripts gave rise to amplified TCR beta CDR3 regions. Researchers ran a first-round RT-PCR on the TCR CDR3 using the HTBI primer set. TCRdb re-analysed the multiplex PCR reads in MiXCR, keeping a single row per CDR3 protein. The repertoire holds approximately 640,000 distinct CDR3 sequences, with 15% to 20% as singletons. There are a few counts of this clonotype. The antigen remains undetermined. Overall study findings and caveats: Blood also held most thyroid clonotypes expanded beyond 0.001.

Sequenced sample: blood. V and J are TRBV4-3 and TRBJ2-5; TRBD2 aligns across 12 bases. The TCR sequence derives from a woman between 25 and 40 years old with Graves' hyperthyroidism. The CDR3 DNA follows: TGCGCCAGCAGCCAAGAGAAGGGACTAGCGGGCCAAGAGACCCAGTACTTC. It is translated as CASSQEKGLAGQETQYF.